The following is a T cell receptor (beta chain) sequence with its context. Controls were healthy donors (matched for age and sex). These data originate in a study of CD8 T cells in Susac syndrome. RNA was extracted with the RNeasy kit, and a quantity of about 0.5 to 1 ug was reverse transcribed using random hexamers. By means of immunoSEQ multiplex PCR, TCR beta CDR3 spanning 54 Vbeta and 13 Jbeta underwent amplification. TCRdb used MiXCR to reprocess the immunoSEQ multiplex PCR reads, holding one entry per CDR3 protein. The sample consists of approximately 160,000 distinct CDR3 sequences, roughly 93% of them appearing once. The V gene lost 6 bases and the J gene lost 4 bases, with 13 bases spanning the gap. Germline V gene lookup returns CDR1 DFQATT and CDR2 SNEGSKA (reference sequence). The CDR3 totals 13 residues.

The sample was CD4+ T cells from PBMCs. V and J are TRBV20-1 and TRBJ1-5; TRBD1 is a possible D gene (5 bases). The TCR was taken from a human donor in good health. Here the CDR3 reads CSAPRGGNQPQHF. As DNA, the CDR3 is TGCAGTGCCCCCCGGGGCGGGAATCAGCCCCAGCATTTT.